Detailed here is one TCR beta chain. Its antigen is not known. TCRdb's copy holds only in-frame clones and misses some; the assay was immunoSEQ multiplex PCR. Of 100,000 or so clones listed, roughly 94% are singletons. This sample was included in a study of OX40 agonist ivuxolimab in advanced cancers. Findings of the study overall: Patients with a partial response at 0.1-3.0 mg/kg had among the lowest clonal expansion.

V lost 6 bases, J lost 6 bases, and 10 bases lay in between. Germline CDR1 is ENHRY and CDR2 is SYGVKD. The CDR3 runs 12 residues. The J gene is TRBJ2-3, the V gene TRBV10-3; no reliable D call. The sequence was collected from an adult with an advanced solid tumor such as melanoma, head and neck, liver or kidney cancer. Sample: CD4+ or CD8+ T cells sorted from blood, taken in a trial of the OX40 agonist ivuxolimab. The CDR3 sequence: CAIRAVQDTQYF. DNA for the CDR3: TGTGCCATCAGAGCAGTACAGGATACGCAGTATTTT.